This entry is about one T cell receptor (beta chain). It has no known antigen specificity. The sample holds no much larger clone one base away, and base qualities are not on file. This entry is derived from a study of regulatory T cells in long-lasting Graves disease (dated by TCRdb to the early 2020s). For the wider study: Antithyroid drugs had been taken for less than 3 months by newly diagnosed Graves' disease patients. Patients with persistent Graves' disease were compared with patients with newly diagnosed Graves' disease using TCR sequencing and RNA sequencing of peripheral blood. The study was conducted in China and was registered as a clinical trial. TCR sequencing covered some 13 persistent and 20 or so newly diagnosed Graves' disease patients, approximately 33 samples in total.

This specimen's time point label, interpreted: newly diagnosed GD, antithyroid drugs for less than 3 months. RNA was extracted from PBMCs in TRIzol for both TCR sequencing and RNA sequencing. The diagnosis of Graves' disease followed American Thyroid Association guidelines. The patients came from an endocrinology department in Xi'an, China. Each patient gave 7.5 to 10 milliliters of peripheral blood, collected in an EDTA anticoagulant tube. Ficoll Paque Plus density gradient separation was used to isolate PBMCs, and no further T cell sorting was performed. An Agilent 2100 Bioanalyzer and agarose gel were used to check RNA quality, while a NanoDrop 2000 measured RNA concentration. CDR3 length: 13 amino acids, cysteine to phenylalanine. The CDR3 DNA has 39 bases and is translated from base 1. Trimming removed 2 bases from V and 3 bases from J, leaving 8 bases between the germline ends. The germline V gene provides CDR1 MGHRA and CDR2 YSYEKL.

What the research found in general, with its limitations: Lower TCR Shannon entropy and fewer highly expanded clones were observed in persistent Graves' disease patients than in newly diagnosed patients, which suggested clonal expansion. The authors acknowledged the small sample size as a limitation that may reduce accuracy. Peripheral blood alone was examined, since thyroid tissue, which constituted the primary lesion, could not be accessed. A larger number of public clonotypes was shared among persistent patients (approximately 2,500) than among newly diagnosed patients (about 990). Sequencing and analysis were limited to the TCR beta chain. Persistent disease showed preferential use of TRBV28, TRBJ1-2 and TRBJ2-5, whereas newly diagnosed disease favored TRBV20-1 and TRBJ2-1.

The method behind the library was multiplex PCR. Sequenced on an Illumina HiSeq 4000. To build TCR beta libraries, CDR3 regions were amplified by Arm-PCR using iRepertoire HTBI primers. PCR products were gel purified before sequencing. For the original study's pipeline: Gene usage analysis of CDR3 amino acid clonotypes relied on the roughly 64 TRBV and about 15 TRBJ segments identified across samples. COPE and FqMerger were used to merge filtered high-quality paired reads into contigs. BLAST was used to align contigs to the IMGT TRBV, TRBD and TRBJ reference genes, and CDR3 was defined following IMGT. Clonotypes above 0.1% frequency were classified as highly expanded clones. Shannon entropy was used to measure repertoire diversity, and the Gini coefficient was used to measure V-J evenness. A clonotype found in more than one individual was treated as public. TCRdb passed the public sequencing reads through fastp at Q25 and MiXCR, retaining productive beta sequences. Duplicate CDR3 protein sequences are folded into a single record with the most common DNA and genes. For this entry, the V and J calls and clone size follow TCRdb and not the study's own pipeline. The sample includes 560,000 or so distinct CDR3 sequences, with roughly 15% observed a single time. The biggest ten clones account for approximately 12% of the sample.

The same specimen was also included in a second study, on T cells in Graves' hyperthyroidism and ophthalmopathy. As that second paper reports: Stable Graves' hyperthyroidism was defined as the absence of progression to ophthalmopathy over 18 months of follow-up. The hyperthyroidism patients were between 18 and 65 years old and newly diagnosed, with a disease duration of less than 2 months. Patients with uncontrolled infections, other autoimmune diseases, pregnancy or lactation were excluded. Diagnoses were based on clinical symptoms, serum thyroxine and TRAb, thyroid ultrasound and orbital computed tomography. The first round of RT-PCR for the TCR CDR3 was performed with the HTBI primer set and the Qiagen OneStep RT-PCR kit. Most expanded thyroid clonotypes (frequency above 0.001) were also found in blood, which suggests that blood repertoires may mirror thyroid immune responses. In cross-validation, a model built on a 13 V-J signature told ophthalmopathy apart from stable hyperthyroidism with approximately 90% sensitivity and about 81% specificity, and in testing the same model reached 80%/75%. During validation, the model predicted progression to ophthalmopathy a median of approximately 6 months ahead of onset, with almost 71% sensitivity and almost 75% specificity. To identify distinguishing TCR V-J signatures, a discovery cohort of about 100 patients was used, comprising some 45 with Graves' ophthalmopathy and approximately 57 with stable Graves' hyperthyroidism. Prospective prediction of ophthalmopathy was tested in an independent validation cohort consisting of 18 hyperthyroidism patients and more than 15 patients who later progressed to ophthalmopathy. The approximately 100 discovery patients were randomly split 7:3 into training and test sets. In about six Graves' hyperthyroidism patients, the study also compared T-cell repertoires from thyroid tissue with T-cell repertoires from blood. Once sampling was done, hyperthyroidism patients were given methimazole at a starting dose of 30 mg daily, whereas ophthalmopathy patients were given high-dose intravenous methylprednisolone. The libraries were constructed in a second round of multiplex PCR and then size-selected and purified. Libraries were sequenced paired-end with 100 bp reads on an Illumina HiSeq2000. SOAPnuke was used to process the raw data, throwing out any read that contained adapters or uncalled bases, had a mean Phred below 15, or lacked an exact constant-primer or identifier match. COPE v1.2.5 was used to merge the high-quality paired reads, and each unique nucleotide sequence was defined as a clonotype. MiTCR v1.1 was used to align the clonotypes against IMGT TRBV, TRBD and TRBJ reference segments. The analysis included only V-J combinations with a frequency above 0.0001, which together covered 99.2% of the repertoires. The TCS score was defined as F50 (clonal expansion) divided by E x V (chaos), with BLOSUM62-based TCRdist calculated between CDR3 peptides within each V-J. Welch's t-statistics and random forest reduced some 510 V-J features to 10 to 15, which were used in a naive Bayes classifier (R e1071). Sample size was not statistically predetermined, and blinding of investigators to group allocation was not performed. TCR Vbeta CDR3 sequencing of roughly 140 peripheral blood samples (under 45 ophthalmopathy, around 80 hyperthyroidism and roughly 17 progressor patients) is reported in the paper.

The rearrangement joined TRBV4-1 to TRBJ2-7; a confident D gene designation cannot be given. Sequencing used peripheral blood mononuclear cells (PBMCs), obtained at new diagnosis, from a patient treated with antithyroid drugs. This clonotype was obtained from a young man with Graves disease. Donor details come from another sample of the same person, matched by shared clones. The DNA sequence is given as TGCGCCAGCAGCCAAACTTTCGACTACGAGCAGTACTTC. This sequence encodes CASSQTFDYEQYF.